The 22 T cell receptor beta chains reported below all come from one sample, sequenced in a study of post-analysis software for immune sequencing data. Study findings and constraints: Controls had lower frequencies than patients of about 5 TRBV segments, which included TRBV5-6, TRBV5-1 and TRBV20-1.

TCR beta cDNA libraries had unique molecular identifiers. MiXCR, run by TCRdb on the PCR reads, gives a single entry per CDR3 protein. Of almost 700,000 distinct CDR3 sequences listed, 55% to 60% are singletons. These TCRs are of unknown antigen specificity. The sequencing sample was made of blood. These receptors came from a girl aged 2 to 10 with multiple sclerosis.

This clonotype appeared a single time. The DNA for the CDR3 is TGCAGTGCTAGTTTGGGACAGGGAGATAATTCACCCCTCCACTTT. Its translation: CSASLGQGDNSPLHF. The chain employs TRBV20-1 and TRBJ1-6, with 9 bases matching TRBD1. The V gene end was trimmed by 3 bases and the J gene end by 5 bases; junction bases not matched to a gene: 5. CDR1 is DFQATT, CDR2 SNEGSKA, per germline (reference sequence). The CDR3 consists of 15 residues.

This chain joins TRBV12-3 or TRBV12-4 and TRBJ1-5; perhaps TRBD1 as D (5 bases). Trimming took 6 bases from V and 3 from J, leaving 9 bases between them. The CDR3 extends over 13 amino acids. CDR3 loop: CASSEGHNQPQHF. DNA of the CDR3: TGTGCCAGCAGCGAAGGACACAATCAGCCCCAGCATTTT.

This clonotype was recorded a few times. V gene TRBV20-1 combines with J gene TRBJ2-5; D uncertain. V lost 0 bases and J 5 bases, leaving 10 bases between the germline ends. The length of the CDR3 is 13 residues. Per germline, CDR1 DFQATT and CDR2 SNEGSKA (reference sequence). CDR3 sequence (DNA): TGCAGTGCTAGAGAAGGAACAGTCGAGACCCAGTACTTC. It is translated as CSAREGTVETQYF.

J is TRBJ1-6 and V is TRBV5-1, with 7 bases matching TRBD1. Germline values: CDR1 SGHRS, CDR2 YFSETQ. The V gene end was trimmed by 5 bases and the J gene end by 7 bases; junction bases not matched to a gene: 6. The CDR3 extends over 14 amino acids. The CDR3, as DNA: TGCGCCAGCAGTCCTCAGGGGGGGAATTCACCCCTCCACTTT. Residues: CASSPQGGNSPLHF.

A few counts support this clonotype. The chain links TRBV3-1 to TRBJ2-3; D ambiguous. Trimming removed 0 bases from V and 1 base from J, with 8 bases in between. The CDR3 extends over 15 amino acids. In germline, CDR1 is LGHDT, CDR2 YNNKEL (reference sequence). The CDR3 DNA follows: TGTGCCAGCAGCCAAGATCTAGAGCGCACAGATACGCAGTATTTT. It codes for CASSQDLERTDTQYF.

The sample holds a few counts of this clonotype. CDR3 coding DNA: TGCAGCGTTGAGTTTCGAGGGGGCTCTAGCACAGATACGCAGTATTTT. It yields the protein CSVEFRGGSSTDTQYF. The genes are TRBV29-1 and TRBJ2-3, with 7 bases fitting TRBD1. Germline-derived CDR1 and CDR2 are SQVTM and ANQGSEA. J lost 0 bases, V lost 3 bases, and 9 bases had no gene match. This CDR3 region has 16 residues.

The J gene is TRBJ2-5, the V gene TRBV12-3 or TRBV12-4; 14 bases are shared with TRBD2. Trimming at V came to 4 bases and at J to 4 bases, leaving 17 bases not matched to a gene. The CDR3 has 20 amino acids. CDR3 loop: CASSSRHETSGGAGVETQYF. The CDR3 DNA reads TGTGCCAGCAGTTCACGCCATGAGACTAGCGGGGGGGCCGGTGTAGAGACCCAGTACTTC.

The count of this clonotype is one. The CDR3 spells CASSPGTSRGETQYF. The CDR3 DNA reads as TGCGCCAGCAGCCCTGGGACGTCGAGAGGAGAGACCCAGTACTTC. The chain links TRBV5-1 to TRBJ2-5; D possibly matches TRBD1 or TRBD2 (5 bases each). CDR3 length equals 15 residues. CDR1 SGHRS and CDR2 YFSETQ come from the germline V gene. Trimming cost V 4 bases and J 4 bases, with 17 bases left between them.

The chain couples TRBV7-9 to TRBJ2-1; 7 bases map to TRBD1. The CDR3 has 16 residues. Looked up from germline, CDR1 is SEHNR and CDR2 is FQNEAQ (reference sequence). V gave up 1 base and J gave up 8 bases; unmatched junction bases: 11. Here the CDR3 DNA reads TGTGCCAGCAGCTTAGGGTCCTACGACAGGGTGTATGAGCAGTTCTTC. It is translated as CASSLGSYDRVYEQFF.

The genes are TRBV15 and TRBJ2-1, with 14 nucleotides matching TRBD2. The CDR3 consists of 17 residues. Germline trimming cut 2 bases from V and 4 bases from J; bases unmatched to any gene: 4. In germline, CDR1 is LNHNV, CDR2 YYDKDF (reference sequence). CDR3 loop: CATSRTGTSGRYNEQFF. In nucleotides, the CDR3 is TGTGCCACCAGCAGAACCGGGACTAGCGGGAGATACAATGAGCAGTTCTTC. Full variable domain (rest looked up from reference TRBV15 and TRBJ2-1): DAMVIQNPRYQVTQFGKPVTLSCSQTLNHNVMYWYQQKSSQAPKLLFHYYDKDFNNEADTPDNFQSRRPNTSFCFLDIRSPGLGDTAMYLCATSRTGTSGRYNEQFFGPGTRLTVL.

This clonotype showed up many times. The chain links TRBV20-1 to TRBJ2-3; TRBD2 is a possible D gene (6 bases). This CDR3 has 14 amino acids. Germline CDR1 is DFQATT and CDR2 is SNEGSKA (reference sequence). The germline V and J ends were trimmed by 5 bases and 0 bases, with 12 bases remaining between them. The CDR3 bases are TGCAGTGCTCCTAGCGTCTCTAGCACAGATACGCAGTATTTT. Translated: CSAPSVSSTDTQYF.

The V gene is TRBV5-1, the J gene TRBJ2-7, with a tentative D call TRBD1 (6 bases). The CDR3 totals 14 residues. V was shortened by 1 base and J by 5 bases, with 13 bases between the two germline ends. The germline V gene encodes CDR1 SGHRS and CDR2 YFSETQ. The CDR3 DNA reads TGCGCCAGCAGCTTGAGAGGGACATCCCACGAGCAGTACTTC. This gives the protein CASSLRGTSHEQYF.

This chain joins TRBV7-3 and TRBJ2-1; 11 bases fit TRBD2. This CDR3 has 16 amino acids. Germline assignment: CDR1 SGHTA and CDR2 FQGTGA. V shed 5 bases, J shed 4 bases, and the junction held 7 bases outside the gene matches. The CDR3 DNA reads TGTGCCAGCAGCGCCCTGGGACTAGCGGTATACAATGAGCAGTTCTTC. Translating it yields CASSALGLAVYNEQFF.

The CDR3 region has the DNA TGTGCCAGCAGCTTAGATGGTCGTGGCTACACCTTC. It codes for CASSLDGRGYTF. This rearrangement joins TRBV7-8 to TRBJ1-2; D is ambiguous. The germline V gene encodes CDR1 SGHVS and CDR2 FQNEAQ. The ends were cut back, 1 base at V and 7 bases at J, with 7 bases in the middle. CDR3 length equals 12 residues.

V gene TRBV7-9 combines with J gene TRBJ1-1; 12 positions match TRBD1. CDR1 and CDR2 (germline): SEHNR, FQNEAQ (reference sequence). Germline trimming cut 5 bases from V and 4 bases from J; bases unmatched to any gene: 17. The length of the CDR3 is 19 residues. This CDR3 reads CASSASPGTGGERSTEAFF. CDR3 bases: TGTGCCAGCAGCGCGAGCCCTGGGACAGGGGGCGAGCGGAGCACTGAAGCTTTCTTT. The variable domain in full, with the rest retrieved from reference TRBV7-9 and TRBJ1-1, is DTGVSQNPRHKITKRGQNVTFRCDPISEHNRLYWYRQTLGQGPEFLTYFQNEAQLEKSRLLSDRFSAERPKGSFSTLEIQRTEQGDSAMYLCASSASPGTGGERSTEAFFGQGTRLTVV.

The gene calls are TRBV4-2 and TRBJ2-4; TRBD2 might be the D (6 bases). The J call may be in error: the DNA end matches TRBJ2-7 better. The CDR3 totals 15 residues. Germline values: CDR1 LGHNA, CDR2 YNFKEQ. CDR3 DNA: TGTGCCAGCAGCCGATCCCGGAGGGGCAGCTACGAGCAGTACTTC. It codes for CASSRSRRGSYEQYF.

The J gene is TRBJ2-3, the V gene TRBV30; TRBD2 agrees at 13 bases. Trimming at V came to 0 bases and at J to 5 bases, leaving 5 bases not matched to a gene. There are 16 residues in the CDR3. Looked up from germline, CDR1 is GTSNPN and CDR2 is SVGIG (reference sequence). For the CDR3, the DNA is TGTGCCTGGAGTGTTACTAGCGGGGGGGAGGAAGATACGCAGTATTTT. This sequence encodes CAWSVTSGGEEDTQYF.

The chain is built from TRBV7-3 and TRBJ1-1; D remains ambiguous. CDR3 length: 14 residues. V gave up 5 bases and J gave up 4 bases, with 14 bases separating them. CDR1 and CDR2 (germline): SGHTA, FQGTGA. The CDR3 protein is CASSPMGRTTEAFF. The CDR3 bases are TGTGCCAGCAGCCCAATGGGAAGGACCACTGAAGCTTTCTTT.

This clonotype was recorded only once. A junction boundary mismatches the germline segment, possibly from a read error. V and J are TRBV11-2 and TRBJ2-1; 10 bases map to TRBD2. There are 16 residues in the CDR3. Looked up from germline, CDR1 is SGHAT and CDR2 is FQNNGV. The CDR3 coding sequence is TGTGCCAGCAGCATAGAGGGACTAGCGATCTACAATGAGCAGTTCTTC. Amino acids: CASSIEGLAIYNEQFF.

CDR3: CASGGTGGAAFRGYTF. In DNA, the CDR3 is TGTGCTAGTGGTGGGACAGGGGGCGCAGCTTTTCGTGGCTACACCTTC. The gene calls are TRBV12-5 and TRBJ1-2; 12 bases are a match to TRBD1. This CDR3 is 16 amino acids long. The germline CDR1 and CDR2 sequences are LGHNT and FRNRAP. With V trimmed by 5 bases and J by 7 bases, 11 bases remained unmatched.

The CDR3 sequence is CSARGAGLAFQETQYF. CDR3 DNA sequence: TGCAGTGCTAGAGGTGCCGGACTAGCGTTCCAAGAGACCCAGTACTTC. This chain links TRBV20-1 with TRBJ2-5, with 9 nucleotides matching TRBD2. This CDR3 is 16 amino acids long. With V trimmed by 1 base and J by 1 base, 7 bases remained unmatched. Germline CDR1 reads DFQATT; CDR2 reads SNEGSKA (reference sequence).

This rearrangement joins TRBV20-1 to TRBJ2-7; perhaps D is TRBD1 or TRBD2 (5 bases each). The CDR3 runs to 17 residues. Trimming pared 5 bases from V and 4 bases from J, leaving 27 bases between. Per germline, CDR1 DFQATT and CDR2 SNEGSKA (reference sequence). CDR3 DNA: TGCAGTGCTCGTCCGGGGCTACAACGCGACGATATGTACGAGCAGTACTTC. It yields the protein CSARPGLQRDDMYEQYF.